Listed below are T cell receptor beta chains from one sample, sequenced in a study of blood T cell repertoires in COVID-19. Method: immunoSEQ multiplex PCR; TCRdb's copy keeps in-frame clones and lacks some. Of fewer than 300,000 clones in the sample, 91% were seen once. Sequencing was done on a sample of peripheral blood. These receptors were taken from a woman in her twenties or thirties with COVID-19, enrolled during active disease. Each CDR3 is given with its conserved first and last residue. A D gene is named only where the DNA matches it firmly. Clone size is given for some rows only: seen once, a few or many times, or a class if the clone is expanded.

>TRBV27|TRBJ2-2|-|-
CASSFGGKNTGELFF
TGTGCCAGCAGTTTTGGCGGGAAGAACACCGGGGAGCTGTTTTTT
>TRBV9|TRBJ1-2|-|-
CASSPEQGVYGYTF
TGTGCCAGCAGCCCTGAACAGGGAGTCTATGGCTACACCTTC
>TRBV9|TRBJ1-6|-|TRBD1
CASGTAESSSPLHF
TGTGCCAGCGGGACAGCCGAGTCAAGTTCACCCCTCCACTTT
>TRBV6-4|TRBJ2-3|-|TRBD2
CARPRTSGDRTDTQYF
TGTGCCAGACCGAGGACTAGCGGGGACCGCACAGATACGCAGTATTTT
>TRBV6-5|TRBJ1-2|-|TRBD1
CASSYKGQGVHGYTF
TGTGCCAGCAGTTACAAGGGACAGGGTGTTCATGGCTACACCTTC
>TRBV27|TRBJ2-1|-|TRBD2
CASSLSIRTSGNTYNEQFF
TGTGCCAGCAGTTTATCGATAAGGACTAGCGGGAACACCTACAATGAGCAGTTCTTC
>TRBV28|TRBJ2-1|-|TRBD1
CASSSGTGGTREQFF
TGTGCCAGCAGTTCCGGGACAGGCGGTACAAGGGAGCAGTTCTTC
>TRBV5-4|TRBJ2-5|-|-
CASSPSFGMQETQYF
TGTGCCAGCAGCCCATCATTCGGGATGCAAGAGACCCAGTACTTC
>TRBV10-3|TRBJ1-1|-|TRBD1
CAISDPGTVEAFF
TGTGCCATCAGTGACCCCGGGACAGTTGAAGCTTTCTTT
>TRBV11-2|TRBJ2-7|-|-
CASSLDGGRLGGREQYF
TGTGCCAGCAGCTTAGATGGCGGCAGGTTGGGAGGACGCGAGCAGTACTTC
>TRBV27|TRBJ1-5|-|TRBD1
CASSLSQGYQPQHF
TGTGCCAGCAGTTTATCACAGGGGTATCAGCCCCAGCATTTT
>TRBV6-5|TRBJ1-2|-|TRBD1
CASSDWAGGDYGYTF
TGTGCCAGCAGCGACTGGGCAGGGGGCGACTATGGCTACACCTTC
>TRBV28|TRBJ1-6|-|-
CASSRGSLNNSPLHF
TGTGCCAGCAGCCGGGGGTCATTAAATAATTCACCCCTCCACTTT
>TRBV2|TRBJ2-5|-|TRBD2
CASTRTSGKVQETQYF
TGTGCCAGCACCCGGACTAGCGGGAAGGTCCAAGAGACCCAGTACTTC
>TRBV28|TRBJ2-2|once|TRBD1
CASSSPGRQGRTGELFF
TGTGCCAGCAGCAGCCCCGGACGACAGGGTAGGACCGGGGAGCTGTTTTTT
>TRBV29-1|TRBJ2-7|-|-
CSVEDWGSDSYEQYF
TGCAGCGTTGAAGATTGGGGTAGCGACTCCTACGAGCAGTACTTC
>TRBV25-1|TRBJ1-1|once|TRBD1
CASSEAGGTSEAFF
TGTGCCAGCAGTGAGGCAGGGGGAACTTCGGAAGCTTTCTTT
>TRBV6-6|TRBJ1-1|-|TRBD1
CASSYSGQGRTEAFF
TGTGCCAGCAGTTACTCCGGACAGGGTCGGACTGAAGCTTTCTTT
>TRBV30|TRBJ2-7|-|-
CAWSVGGPVGYEQYF
TGTGCCTGGAGTGTTGGTGGGCCGGTTGGGTACGAGCAGTACTTC
>TRBV2|TRBJ2-7|few|TRBD2
CASSVTSGSYEQYF
TGTGCCAGCAGTGTGACTAGCGGGAGCTACGAGCAGTACTTC
>TRBV14|TRBJ1-3|-|-
CASSQDLLPGNTIYF
TGTGCCAGCAGCCAAGACCTCCTACCTGGAAACACCATATATTTT
>TRBV6-5|TRBJ1-3|-|-
CASSYSKGPGNTIYF
TGTGCCAGCAGTTACTCGAAGGGGCCTGGAAACACCATATATTTT
>TRBV7-6|TRBJ1-6|-|-
CASSLEGGNSPLHF
TGTGCCAGCAGCTTAGAAGGGGGTAATTCACCCCTCCACTTT
>TRBV28|TRBJ1-2|once|TRBD1
CASSFGTWTGDHGYTF
TGTGCCAGCAGTTTTGGAACTTGGACAGGAGATCATGGCTACACCTTC
>TRBV3-1/TRBV3-2|TRBJ2-1|-|TRBD2
CASSQEGLAGGYNEQFF
TGTGCCAGCAGCCAAGAAGGACTAGCGGGTGGATACAATGAGCAGTTCTTC
>TRBV5-1|TRBJ2-7|-|-
CASSYDGESSYEQYF
TGCGCCAGCAGTTATGACGGAGAAAGCTCCTACGAGCAGTACTTC
>TRBV28|TRBJ1-5|-|-
CASSLWGRDSNQPQHF
TGTGCCAGCAGTTTATGGGGGCGCGACAGCAATCAGCCCCAGCATTTT
>TRBV19|TRBJ2-3|-|TRBD2
CASSITGGRAGNTQYF
TGTGCCAGTAGTATAACTGGCGGGAGGGCCGGAAATACGCAGTATTTT
>TRBV10-2|TRBJ1-1|-|TRBD1
CATLQGRVPGVEAFF
TGCGCCACCCTACAGGGGCGAGTCCCAGGAGTAGAAGCTTTCTTT
>TRBV12-5|TRBJ1-3|-|TRBD1
CASGPGQGRDRAGNTIYF
TGTGCTAGTGGTCCCGGTCAGGGCCGGGACAGGGCTGGAAACACCATATATTTT
>TRBV18|TRBJ1-5|once|TRBD1
CASSLNDQGAQSNQPQHF
TGTGCCAGCTCACTAAACGACCAGGGGGCGCAGAGCAATCAGCCCCAGCATTTT
>TRBV5-1|TRBJ2-2|-|TRBD1
CASSLERGRGAGELFF
TGCGCCAGCAGCTTGGAAAGGGGGCGAGGGGCCGGGGAGCTGTTTTTT
>TRBV2|TRBJ2-3|once|TRBD1
CASLQGGTDTQYF
TGTGCCAGCCTACAGGGGGGCACAGATACGCAGTATTTT
>TRBV27|TRBJ2-5|-|-
CASRLTYIQETQYF
TGTGCCAGCAGGCTTACTTATATCCAAGAGACCCAGTACTTC
>TRBV6-5|TRBJ1-2|-|-
CASRNLLDSGVGYTF
TGTGCCAGCAGAAACTTACTAGACTCGGGTGTTGGCTACACCTTC
>TRBV30|TRBJ1-2|few|-
CAWSVGGYGYTF
TGTGCCTGGAGTGTGGGGGGATATGGCTACACCTTC
>TRBV5-4|TRBJ1-1|-|-
CASSLAGVEVPEAFF
TGTGCCAGCAGCTTGGCGGGGGTCGAGGTGCCTGAAGCTTTCTTT
>TRBV7-2|TRBJ2-3|-|TRBD2
CASSLGGRLSTDTQYF
TGTGCCAGCAGCTTAGGCGGGAGGCTTAGCACAGATACGCAGTATTTT
>TRBV19|TRBJ1-5|-|-
CASTPYLQHF
TGTGCCAGTACCCCCTACCTCCAGCATTTT
>TRBV15|TRBJ2-5|-|TRBD2
CATSSVGLAGDGETQYF
TGTGCCACCAGCAGCGTGGGACTAGCGGGCGACGGAGAGACCCAGTACTTC
>TRBV11-1|TRBJ2-3|-|-
CASSLEMLTGDTQYF
TGTGCCAGCAGCTTAGAGATGCTCACCGGAGATACGCAGTATTTT
>TRBV9|TRBJ2-1|-|TRBD2
CASSYPGLAGGGFYDNEQFF
TGTGCCAGCAGCTATCCCGGACTAGCGGGAGGGGGATTCTATGACAATGAGCAGTTCTTC
>TRBV11-3|TRBJ2-2|few|-
CASSLVQNTGELFF
TGTGCCAGCAGCTTAGTTCAGAACACCGGGGAGCTGTTTTTT
>TRBV5-1|TRBJ2-7|-|-
CASSLESGSYEQYF
TGCGCCAGCAGCTTGGAGTCAGGGTCCTACGAGCAGTACTTC
>TRBV5-1|TRBJ1-5|-|TRBD1
CASSRGTGAGQPQHF
TGCGCCAGCAGTAGAGGTACAGGGGCAGGTCAGCCCCAGCATTTT
>TRBV28|TRBJ2-1|-|TRBD1
CASSTPRGQGEENEQFF
TGTGCCAGCAGTACTCCTAGGGGACAGGGGGAAGAGAATGAGCAGTTCTTC
>TRBV5-1|TRBJ1-1|few|-
CASSATGSGDTEAFF
TGCGCCAGCAGCGCGACAGGCTCCGGGGACACTGAAGCTTTCTTT
>TRBV28|TRBJ1-2|-|-
CASTSSTTGGRSYGYTF
TGTGCCAGCACCTCCTCCACTACCGGGGGGCGATCCTATGGCTACACCTTC
>TRBV5-1|TRBJ2-1|-|-
CASSFGGNEQFF
TGCGCCAGCAGCTTTGGGGGGAATGAGCAGTTCTTC
>TRBV24-1|TRBJ2-2|-|-
CATGQQGTGELFF
TGTGCCACCGGACAGCAGGGCACCGGGGAGCTGTTTTTT
>TRBV5-1|TRBJ1-1|once|TRBD1
CASSSPDRGPAEAFF
TGCGCCAGCAGCTCACCAGATAGGGGGCCCGCTGAAGCTTTCTTT
>TRBV28|TRBJ2-2|once|-
CASSRGEYTGELFF
TGTGCCAGCAGTAGAGGCGAGTACACCGGGGAGCTGTTTTTT
>TRBV9|TRBJ2-1|-|-
CASSVEASGEYNEQFF
TGTGCCAGCAGCGTAGAGGCCTCCGGGGAGTACAATGAGCAGTTCTTC